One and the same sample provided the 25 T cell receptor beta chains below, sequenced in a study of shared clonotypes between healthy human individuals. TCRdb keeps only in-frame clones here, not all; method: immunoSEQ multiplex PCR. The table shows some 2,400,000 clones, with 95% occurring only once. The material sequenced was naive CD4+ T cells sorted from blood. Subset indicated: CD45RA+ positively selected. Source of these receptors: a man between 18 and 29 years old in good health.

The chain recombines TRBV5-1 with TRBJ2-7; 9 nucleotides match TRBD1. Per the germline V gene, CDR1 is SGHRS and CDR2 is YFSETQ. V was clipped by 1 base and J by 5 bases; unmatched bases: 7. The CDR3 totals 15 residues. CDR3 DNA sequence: TGCGCCAGCAGCTTGACCGGGACAGGGACCAACGAGCAGTACTTC. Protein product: CASSLTGTGTNEQYF.

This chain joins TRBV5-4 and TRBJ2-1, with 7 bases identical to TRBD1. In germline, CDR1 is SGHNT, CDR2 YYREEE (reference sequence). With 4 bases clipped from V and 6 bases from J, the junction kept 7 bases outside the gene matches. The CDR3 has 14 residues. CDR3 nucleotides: TGTGCCAGCAGCGCCCGACAGGGAATCAATGAGCAGTTCTTC. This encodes CASSARQGINEQFF.

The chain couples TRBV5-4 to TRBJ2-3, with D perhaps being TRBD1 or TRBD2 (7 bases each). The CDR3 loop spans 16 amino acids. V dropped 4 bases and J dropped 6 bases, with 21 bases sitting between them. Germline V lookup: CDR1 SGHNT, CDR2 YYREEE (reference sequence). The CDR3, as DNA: TGTGCCAGCAGCGCGCGACTAGCCCAGGGGGGCGATACGCAGTATTTT. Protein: CASSARLAQGGDTQYF.

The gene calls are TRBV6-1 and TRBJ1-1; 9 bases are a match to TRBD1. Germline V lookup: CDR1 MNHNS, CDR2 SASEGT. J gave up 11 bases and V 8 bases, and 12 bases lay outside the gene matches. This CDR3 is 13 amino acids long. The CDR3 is CASGDRAVPSAFF. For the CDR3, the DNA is TGTGCCAGCGGGGACAGGGCCGTCCCCTCGGCTTTCTTT.

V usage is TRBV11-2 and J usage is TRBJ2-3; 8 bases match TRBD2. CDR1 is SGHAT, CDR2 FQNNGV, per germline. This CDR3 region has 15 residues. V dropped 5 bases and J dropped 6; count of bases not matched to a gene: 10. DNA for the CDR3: TGTGCCAGCAGCCGGCGGGGGGCCCGAGTGGATACGCAGTATTTT. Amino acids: CASSRRGARVDTQYF.

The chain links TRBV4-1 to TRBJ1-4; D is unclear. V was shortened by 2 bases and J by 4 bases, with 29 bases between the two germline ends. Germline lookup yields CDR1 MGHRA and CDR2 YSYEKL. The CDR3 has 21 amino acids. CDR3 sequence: CASSQWNLRTELTKINEKLFF. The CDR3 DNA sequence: TGCGCCAGCAGCCAATGGAATCTTCGGACGGAGCTTACCAAGATTAATGAAAAACTGTTTTTT.

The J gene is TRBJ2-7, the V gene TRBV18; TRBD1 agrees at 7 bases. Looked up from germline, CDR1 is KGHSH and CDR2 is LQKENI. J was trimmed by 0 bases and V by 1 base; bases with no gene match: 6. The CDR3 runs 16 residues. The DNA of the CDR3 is TGTGCCAGCTCACCACGCCAACAGGGGATCTCCTACGAGCAGTACTTC. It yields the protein CASSPRQQGISYEQYF.

DNA for the CDR3: TGCAGCGTTGAATTGGGACAGGGAGAGGAAAATACGCAGTATTTT. Protein product: CSVELGQGEENTQYF. V and J are TRBV29-1 and TRBJ2-3; the match to TRBD1 covers 9 bases. The germline gives CDR1 SQVTM, CDR2 ANQGSEA. The V and J ends lost 2 bases and 7 bases, in that order; junction bases with no gene match: 10. CDR3 length equals 15 residues.

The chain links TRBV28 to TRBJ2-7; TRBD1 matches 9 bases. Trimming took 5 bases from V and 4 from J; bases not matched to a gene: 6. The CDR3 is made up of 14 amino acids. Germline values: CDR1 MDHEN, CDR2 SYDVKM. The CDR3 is CASSPTDRGYEQYF. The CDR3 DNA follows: TGTGCCAGCAGTCCGACGGACAGGGGTTACGAGCAGTACTTC.

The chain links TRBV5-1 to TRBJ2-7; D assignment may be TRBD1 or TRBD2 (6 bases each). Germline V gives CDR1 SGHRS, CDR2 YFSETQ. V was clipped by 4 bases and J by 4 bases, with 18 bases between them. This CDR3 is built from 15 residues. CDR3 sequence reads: CASSAEPGAGYEQYF. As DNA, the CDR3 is TGCGCCAGCAGCGCAGAACCGGGGGCGGGGTACGAGCAGTACTTC. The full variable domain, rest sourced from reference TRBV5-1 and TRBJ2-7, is KAGVTQTPRYLIKTRGQQVTLSCSPISGHRSVSWYQQTPGQGLQFLFEYFSETQRNKGNFPGRFSGRQFSNSRSEMNVSTLELGDSALYLCASSAEPGAGYEQYFGPGTRLTVT.

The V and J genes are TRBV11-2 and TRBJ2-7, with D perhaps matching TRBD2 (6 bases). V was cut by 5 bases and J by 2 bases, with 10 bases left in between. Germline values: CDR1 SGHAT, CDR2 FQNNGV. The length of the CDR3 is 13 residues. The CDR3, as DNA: TGTGCCAGCAGCACGGGACTCCCCTACGAGCAGTACTTC. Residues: CASSTGLPYEQYF.

The CDR3, as DNA: TGTGCCAGCAGCCGGACTTGGAGCTCCTACGAGCAGTACTTC. Its protein product is CASSRTWSSYEQYF. V is TRBV5-6 and J is TRBJ2-7; tentative D call: TRBD2 (5 bases). Per germline, CDR1 SGHDT and CDR2 YYEEEE. The V and J ends lost 4 bases and 0 bases respectively, with 11 bases between them. The CDR3 totals 14 residues.

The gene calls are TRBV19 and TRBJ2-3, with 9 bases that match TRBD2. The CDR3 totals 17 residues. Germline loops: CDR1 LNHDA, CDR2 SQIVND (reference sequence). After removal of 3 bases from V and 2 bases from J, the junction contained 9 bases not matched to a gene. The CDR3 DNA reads TGTGCCAGTAGTATGGGTTGGCTAGCGGGGATCACAGATACGCAGTATTTT. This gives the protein CASSMGWLAGITDTQYF.

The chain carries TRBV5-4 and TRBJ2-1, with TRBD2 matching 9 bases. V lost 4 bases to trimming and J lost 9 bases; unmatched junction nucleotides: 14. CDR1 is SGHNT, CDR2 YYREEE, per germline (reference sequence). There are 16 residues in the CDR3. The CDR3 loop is CASSRGPAGGPGEQFF. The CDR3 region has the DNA TGTGCCAGCAGCCGGGGACCCGCGGGAGGGCCGGGTGAGCAGTTCTTC.

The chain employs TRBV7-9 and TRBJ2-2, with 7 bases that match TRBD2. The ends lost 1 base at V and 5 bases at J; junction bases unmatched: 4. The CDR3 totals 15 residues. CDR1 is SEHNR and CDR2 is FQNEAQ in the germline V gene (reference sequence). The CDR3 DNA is TGTGCCAGCAGCTTAGGGAGTAGCGGGACCGGGGAGCTGTTTTTT. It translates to CASSLGSSGTGELFF.

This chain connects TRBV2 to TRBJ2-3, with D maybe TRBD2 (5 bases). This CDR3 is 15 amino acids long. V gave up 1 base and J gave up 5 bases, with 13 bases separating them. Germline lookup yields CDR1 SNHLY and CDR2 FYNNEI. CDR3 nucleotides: TGTGCCAGCAGTGAAGGAGGGAGTTCCCTAGATACGCAGTATTTT. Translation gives CASSEGGSSLDTQYF. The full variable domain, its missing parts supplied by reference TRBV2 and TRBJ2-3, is EPEVTQTPSHQVTQMGQEVILRCVPISNHLYFYWYRQILGQKVEFLVSFYNNEISEKSEIFDDQFSVERPDGSNFTLKIRSTKLEDSAMYFCASSEGGSSLDTQYFGPGTRLTVL.

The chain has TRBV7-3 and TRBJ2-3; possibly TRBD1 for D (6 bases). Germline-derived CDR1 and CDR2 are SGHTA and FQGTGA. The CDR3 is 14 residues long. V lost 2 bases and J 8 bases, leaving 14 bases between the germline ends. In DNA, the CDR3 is TGTGCCAGCAGCTTACTCGAGCTAGGGGGTACGCAGTATTTT. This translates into CASSLLELGGTQYF. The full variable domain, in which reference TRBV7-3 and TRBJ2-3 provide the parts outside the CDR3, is GAGVSQTPSNKVTEKGKYVELRCDPISGHTALYWYRQSLGQGPEFLIYFQGTGAADDSGLPNDRFFAVRPEGSVSTLKIQRTERGDSAVYLCASSLLELGGTQYFGPGTRLTVL.

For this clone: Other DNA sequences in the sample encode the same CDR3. CDR3 coding DNA: TGTGCCAGCAGTGAAGAGGGTGCAACTAATGAAAAACTGTTTTTT. Translated: CASSEEGATNEKLFF. The genes are TRBV2 and TRBJ1-4; D gene ambiguous. The germline V and J ends were trimmed by 1 base and 0 bases, with 6 bases remaining between them. Germline V gives CDR1 SNHLY, CDR2 FYNNEI. There are 15 residues in the CDR3.

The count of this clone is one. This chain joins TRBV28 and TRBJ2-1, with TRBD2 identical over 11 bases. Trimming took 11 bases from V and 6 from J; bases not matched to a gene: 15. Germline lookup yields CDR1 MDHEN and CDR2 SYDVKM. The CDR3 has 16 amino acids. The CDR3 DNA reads TGTGCCGCGGGGGGCCTTAGCGGGAGGGCTCGCAATGAGCAGTTCTTC. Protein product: CAAGGLSGRARNEQFF.

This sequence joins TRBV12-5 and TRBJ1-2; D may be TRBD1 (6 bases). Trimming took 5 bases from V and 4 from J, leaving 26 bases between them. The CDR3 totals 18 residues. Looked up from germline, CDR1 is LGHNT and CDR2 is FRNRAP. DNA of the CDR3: TGTGCTAGTGGTCTATTTAACAGACAGGCCACCAGAGGCTATGGCTACACCTTC. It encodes CASGLFNRQATRGYGYTF.

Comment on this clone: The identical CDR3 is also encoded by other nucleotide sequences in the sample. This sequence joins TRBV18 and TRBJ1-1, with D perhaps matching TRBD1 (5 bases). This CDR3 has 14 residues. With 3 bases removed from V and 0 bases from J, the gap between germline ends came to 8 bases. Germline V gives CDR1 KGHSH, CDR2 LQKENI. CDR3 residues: CASSPKGMNTEAFF. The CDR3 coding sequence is TGTGCCAGCTCACCGAAGGGGATGAACACTGAAGCTTTCTTT.

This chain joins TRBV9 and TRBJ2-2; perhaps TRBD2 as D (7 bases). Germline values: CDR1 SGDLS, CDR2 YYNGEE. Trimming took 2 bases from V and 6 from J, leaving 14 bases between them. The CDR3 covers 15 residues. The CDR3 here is CASSVRGGAPGELFF. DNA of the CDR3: TGTGCCAGCAGCGTGAGAGGGGGGGCCCCCGGGGAGCTGTTTTTT.

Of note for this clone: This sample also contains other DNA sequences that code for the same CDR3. CDR3 region: CASSSPGDGYTF. CDR3 bases: TGCGCCAGCAGCTCCCCCGGCGATGGCTACACCTTC. The chain links TRBV5-1 to TRBJ1-2; D not certain. V was trimmed by 3 bases and J by 6 bases, leaving 9 bases between them. The CDR3 is 12 residues long. CDR1 SGHRS and CDR2 YFSETQ come from the germline V gene. Supplemented by reference TRBV5-1 and TRBJ1-2, the full variable domain reads KAGVTQTPRYLIKTRGQQVTLSCSPISGHRSVSWYQQTPGQGLQFLFEYFSETQRNKGNFPGRFSGRQFSNSRSEMNVSTLELGDSALYLCASSSPGDGYTFGSGTRLTVV.

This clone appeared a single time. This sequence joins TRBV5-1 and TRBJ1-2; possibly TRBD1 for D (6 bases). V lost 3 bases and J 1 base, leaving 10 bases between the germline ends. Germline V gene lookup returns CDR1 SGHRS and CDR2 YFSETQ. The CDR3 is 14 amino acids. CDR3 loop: CASSSDSVNYGYTF. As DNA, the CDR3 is TGCGCCAGCAGCTCGGACAGCGTTAACTATGGCTACACCTTC.

The CDR3: CASRTGAAGAGNEQFF. The CDR3 region has the DNA TGTGCCAGCAGGACAGGGGCGGCGGGAGCTGGCAATGAGCAGTTCTTC. The chain has TRBV6-8 and TRBJ2-1; weak D call: TRBD1 (8 bases). There are 16 residues in the CDR3. The germline gives CDR1 MNHGY, CDR2 SAAAGT. Trimming removed 6 bases at V and 6 bases at J, with 21 bases between.